This T cell receptor beta chain was observed in a study of Ad26.COV2.S vaccination and SARS-CoV-2 variants. As to treatment: some 20 received Ad26.COV2.S at low or high dose, single or two shots; 5 received placebo; per-sample allocation not given. Samples analyzed were those drawn on day 63 after the first vaccine or placebo injection. TCRdb's copy holds only in-frame clones and misses some; the assay was immunoSEQ multiplex PCR. Of about half a million clones in the sample, 80% to 90% were seen once. Germline assignment: CDR1 SGDLS and CDR2 YYNGEE. Trimming cost V 7 bases and J 0 bases; bases outside gene matches: 5. The CDR3 extends over 16 amino acids.

The specimen was peripheral blood, collected in a trial of Ad26.COV2.S vaccine versus placebo. V and J are TRBV9 and TRBJ2-6; 9 bases line up with TRBD1. This TCR was recovered from a person between 18 and 60 years old who received the Ad26.COV2.S COVID-19 vaccine or a placebo. CDR3 sequence reads: CASSRTGASGANVLTF. DNA of the CDR3: TGTGCCAGCTCCCGGACAGGGGCCTCTGGGGCCAACGTCCTGACTTTC.